This record looks at one TCR beta chain sequence and its context. This table comes from immunoSEQ multiplex PCR, and its TCRdb copy is limited to in-frame clones, with some not included. Here the sample spans approximately 200,000 clones, 80% to 90% being singletons. This record comes from a study of blood T cell repertoires in COVID-19. As for the study in general: Specimens from acute and convalescent COVID-19 originated in the United States, Italy and Spain.

Per germline, CDR1 SGHVS and CDR2 FNYEAQ. The CDR3 length is 15 residues. V lost 0 bases to trimming and J lost 4 bases; unmatched junction nucleotides: 6. Sequenced material: PBMCs or T cells enriched from blood (not recorded which). The receptor comes from a man aged 25 to 40 in a cohort exposed to, infected with or recovered from COVID-19 (not recorded which). V gene TRBV7-6 combines with J gene TRBJ2-7, with TRBD1 identical over 7 bases. CDR3 in amino acids: CASSLATGAGYEQYF. Written as DNA, the CDR3 is TGTGCCAGCAGCTTAGCTACAGGGGCCGGGTACGAGCAGTACTTC.